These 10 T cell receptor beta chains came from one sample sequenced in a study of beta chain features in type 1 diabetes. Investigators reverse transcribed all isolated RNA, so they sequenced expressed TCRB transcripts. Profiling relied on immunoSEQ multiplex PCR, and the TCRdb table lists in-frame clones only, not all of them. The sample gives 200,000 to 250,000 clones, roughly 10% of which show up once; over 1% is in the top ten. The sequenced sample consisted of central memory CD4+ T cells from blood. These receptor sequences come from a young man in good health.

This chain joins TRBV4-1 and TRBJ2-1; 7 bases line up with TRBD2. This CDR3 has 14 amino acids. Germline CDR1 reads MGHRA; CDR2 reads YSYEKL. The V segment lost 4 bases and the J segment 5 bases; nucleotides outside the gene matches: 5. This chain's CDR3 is CASSLSAGDNEQFF. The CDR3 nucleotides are TGCGCCAGCAGCCTCAGCGCGGGAGACAATGAGCAGTTCTTC.

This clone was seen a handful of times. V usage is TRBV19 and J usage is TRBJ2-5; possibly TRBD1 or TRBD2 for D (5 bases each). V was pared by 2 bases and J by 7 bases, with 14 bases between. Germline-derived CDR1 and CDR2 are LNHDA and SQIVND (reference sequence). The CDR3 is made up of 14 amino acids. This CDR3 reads CASSISGRDGTQYF. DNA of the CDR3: TGTGCCAGTAGTATATCCGGCAGGGACGGGACCCAGTACTTC.

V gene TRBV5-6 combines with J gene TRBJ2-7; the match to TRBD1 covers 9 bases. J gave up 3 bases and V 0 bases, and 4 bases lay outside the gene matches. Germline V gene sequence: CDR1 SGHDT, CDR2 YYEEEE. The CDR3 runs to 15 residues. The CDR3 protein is CASSLEGQGRYEQYF. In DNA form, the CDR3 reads TGTGCCAGCAGCTTGGAGGGACAGGGCCGCTACGAGCAGTACTTC. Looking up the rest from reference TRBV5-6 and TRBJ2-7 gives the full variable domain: DAGVTQSPTHLIKTRGQQVTLRCSPKSGHDTVSWYQQALGQGPQFIFQYYEEEERQRGNFPDRFSGHQFPNYSSELNVNALLLGDSALYLCASSLEGQGRYEQYFGPGTRLTVT.

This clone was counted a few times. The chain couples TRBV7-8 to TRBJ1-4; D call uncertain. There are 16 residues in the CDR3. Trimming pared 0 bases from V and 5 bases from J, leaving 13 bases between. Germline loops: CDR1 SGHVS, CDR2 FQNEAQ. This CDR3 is CASSLAAGRVNEKLFF. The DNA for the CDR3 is TGTGCCAGCAGCTTAGCGGCTGGACGGGTGAATGAAAAACTGTTTTTT.

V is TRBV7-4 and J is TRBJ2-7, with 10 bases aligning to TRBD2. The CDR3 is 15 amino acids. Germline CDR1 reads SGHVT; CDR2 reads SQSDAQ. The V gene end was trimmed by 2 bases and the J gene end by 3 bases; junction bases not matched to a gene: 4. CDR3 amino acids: CASSLLAGVSYEQYF. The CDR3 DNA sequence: TGTGCCAGCAGCTTACTAGCGGGAGTAAGCTACGAGCAGTACTTC.

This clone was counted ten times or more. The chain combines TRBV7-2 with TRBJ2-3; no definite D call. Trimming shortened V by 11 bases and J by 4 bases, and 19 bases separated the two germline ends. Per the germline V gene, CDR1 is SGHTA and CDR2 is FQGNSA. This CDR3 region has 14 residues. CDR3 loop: CAGILAAHPDTQYF. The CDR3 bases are TGTGCCGGCATTTTGGCGGCCCATCCAGATACGCAGTATTTT.

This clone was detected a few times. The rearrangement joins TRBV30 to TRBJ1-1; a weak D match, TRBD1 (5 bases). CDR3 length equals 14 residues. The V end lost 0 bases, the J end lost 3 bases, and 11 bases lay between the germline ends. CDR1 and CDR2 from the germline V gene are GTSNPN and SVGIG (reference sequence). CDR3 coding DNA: TGTGCCTGGAGTGTAAACTGGGGGGACACTGAAGCTTTCTTT. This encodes CAWSVNWGDTEAFF.

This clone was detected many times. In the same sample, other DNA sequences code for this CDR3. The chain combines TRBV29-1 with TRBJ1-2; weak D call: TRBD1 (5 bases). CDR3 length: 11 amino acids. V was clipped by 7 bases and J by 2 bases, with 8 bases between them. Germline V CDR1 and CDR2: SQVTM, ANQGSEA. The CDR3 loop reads CSDGGNYGYTF. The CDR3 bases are TGCAGCGATGGGGGAAACTATGGCTACACCTTC.

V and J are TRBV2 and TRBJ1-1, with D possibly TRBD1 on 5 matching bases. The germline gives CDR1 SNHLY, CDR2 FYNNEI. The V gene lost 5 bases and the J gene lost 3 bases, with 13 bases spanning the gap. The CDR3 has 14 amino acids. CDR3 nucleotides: TGTGCCAGCAGTACTTACGACAGTTACACTGAAGCTTTCTTT. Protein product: CASSTYDSYTEAFF. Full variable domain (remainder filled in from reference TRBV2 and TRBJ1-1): EPEVTQTPSHQVTQMGQEVILRCVPISNHLYFYWYRQILGQKVEFLVSFYNNEISEKSEIFDDQFSVERPDGSNFTLKIRSTKLEDSAMYFCASSTYDSYTEAFFGQGTRLTVV.

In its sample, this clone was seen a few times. This chain's CDR3 is CALRKDAVYTEAFF. DNA of the CDR3: TGTGCCCTCAGAAAGGACGCAGTTTACACTGAAGCTTTCTTT. This rearrangement joins TRBV6-1 to TRBJ1-1; D uncertain. Germline V CDR1 and CDR2: MNHNS, SASEGT. CDR3 length equals 14 residues. Trimming removed 11 bases from V and 3 bases from J, with 19 bases in between.